One and the same sample provided the 23 T cell receptor beta chains below, sequenced in a study of blood T cell repertoires in COVID-19 (dated by TCRdb to about 2020). The method was the immunoSEQ multiplex PCR assay. Here the immuneACCESS table is served through TCRdb, limited to in-frame sequences with V and J called. Missing clones are a known gap in these copies; in checked studies unresolved V genes cover under half, and the rest lacks a known reason. Counted in this sample were 150,000 to 200,000 clones; less than 90% of them appeared once. The ten largest clones capture under 4% of the sample. Material for sequencing was PBMCs or T cells enriched from blood (not recorded which). These receptors originate from a woman aged 30 to 39 who had been exposed to COVID-19.

The chain joins TRBV3-1 (or the pseudogene TRBV3-2) to TRBJ1-3; 7 bases map to TRBD1. V dropped 2 bases and J dropped 2; count of bases not matched to a gene: 0. This CDR3 is built from 14 residues. Germline values: CDR1 LGHDT, CDR2 YNNKEL (reference sequence). CDR3 DNA sequence: TGTGCCAGCAGCCAACAGGGGGCTGGAAACACCATATATTTT. It is translated as CASSQQGAGNTIYF.

J is TRBJ2-1 and V is TRBV4-2; 10 positions match TRBD2. This CDR3 is 14 amino acids long. Trimming took 7 bases from V and 5 from J; bases not matched to a gene: 5. The V gene's germline CDR1 is LGHNA and CDR2 YNFKEQ. The CDR3 DNA is TGTGCCAGCAACCCAGCGGGGGGGCACAATGAGCAGTTCTTC. Its translation: CASNPAGGHNEQFF.

The gene calls are TRBV5-1 and TRBJ1-3; D may be TRBD1 (5 bases). Germline V gene lookup returns CDR1 SGHRS and CDR2 YFSETQ. Trimming pared 4 bases from V and 5 bases from J, leaving 10 bases between. This CDR3 spans 13 amino acids. The CDR3 region is CASSHDSRNTIYF. The CDR3 region has the DNA TGCGCCAGCAGCCATGACAGCCGAAACACCATATATTTT.

This clone was detected only once. The chain carries TRBV2 and TRBJ1-2, with D possibly being TRBD1 (5 bases). Germline CDR1 is SNHLY and CDR2 is FYNNEI. V lost 7 bases and J lost 4, with 10 bases in between. The CDR3 extends over 12 amino acids. The CDR3 DNA reads as TGTGCCAGCACCCTCGACAGCTATGGCTACACCTTC. It codes for CASTLDSYGYTF.

The chain is built from TRBV5-1 and TRBJ1-4; 9 nucleotides agree with TRBD1. In germline, CDR1 is SGHRS, CDR2 YFSETQ. Germline trimming cut 5 bases from V and 6 bases from J; bases unmatched to any gene: 2. The CDR3 is 13 amino acids. The CDR3 DNA reads as TGCGCCAGCAGAAGGGACAGGGATGAAAAACTGTTTTTT. It is translated as CASRRDRDEKLFF. Variable domain in full (rest from reference TRBV5-1 and TRBJ1-4): KAGVTQTPRYLIKTRGQQVTLSCSPISGHRSVSWYQQTPGQGLQFLFEYFSETQRNKGNFPGRFSGRQFSNSRSEMNVSTLELGDSALYLCASRRDRDEKLFFGSGTQLSVL.

This chain joins TRBV5-6 and TRBJ1-5, with 9 bases identical to TRBD1. CDR3 length: 15 amino acids. Germline V lookup: CDR1 SGHDT, CDR2 YYEEEE. The trim removed 3 bases at V and 6 bases at J, leaving 7 bases unmatched. The CDR3 loop reads CASSYSDRGSQPQHF. The CDR3 DNA sequence: TGTGCCAGCAGCTACTCGGACAGGGGAAGTCAGCCCCAGCATTTT.

The chain couples TRBV18 to TRBJ1-2; the D is unclear. CDR1 is KGHSH, CDR2 LQKENI, per germline. V gave up 5 bases and J gave up 4 bases, with 14 bases separating them. This CDR3 comprises 14 residues. The CDR3 DNA reads as TGTGCCAGCTCAACCAGTGACGGACTCTATGGCTACACCTTC. Translated, it gives CASSTSDGLYGYTF.

The chain employs TRBV3-1 (or the pseudogene TRBV3-2) and TRBJ1-2, with TRBD1 matching over 7 bases. Per germline, CDR1 LGHDT and CDR2 YNNKEL (reference sequence). After removal of 5 bases from V and 2 bases from J, the junction contained 2 bases not matched to a gene. The CDR3 spans 13 residues. The CDR3 reads CASSLDRNYGYTF. The CDR3 nucleotides are TGTGCCAGCAGCTTGGACAGGAACTATGGCTACACCTTC.

The rearrangement uses TRBV5-8 and TRBJ2-3; 9 bases map to TRBD2. This CDR3 region has 16 residues. The germline gives CDR1 SGHTS, CDR2 YDEGEE. After removal of 3 bases from V and 0 bases from J, the junction contained 5 bases not matched to a gene. The CDR3 protein is CASSSGLAISTDTQYF. The DNA of the CDR3 is TGTGCCAGCAGCTCGGGACTAGCAATTAGCACAGATACGCAGTATTTT.

The J gene is TRBJ2-3, the V gene TRBV3-1 (or the pseudogene TRBV3-2); 9 bases match TRBD2. The CDR3 runs 16 residues. Germline trimming cut 4 bases from V and 0 bases from J; bases unmatched to any gene: 5. CDR1 and CDR2 from the germline V gene are LGHDT and YNNKEL (reference sequence). CDR3 coding DNA: TGTGCCAGCAGCCGAACCCTAGCGGGGAGCACAGATACGCAGTATTTT. It yields the protein CASSRTLAGSTDTQYF.

The chain is built from TRBV5-1 and TRBJ2-7; D possibly corresponds to TRBD2 (6 bases). V was shortened by 4 bases and J by 2 bases, with 10 bases between the two germline ends. The CDR3 is made up of 13 amino acids. CDR1 is SGHRS and CDR2 is YFSETQ in the germline V gene. The chain's CDR3 is CASSGTGAYEQYF. The CDR3 nucleotides read TGCGCCAGCAGCGGGACTGGGGCCTACGAGCAGTACTTC. Full variable domain (outside the CDR3, taken from reference TRBV5-1 and TRBJ2-7): KAGVTQTPRYLIKTRGQQVTLSCSPISGHRSVSWYQQTPGQGLQFLFEYFSETQRNKGNFPGRFSGRQFSNSRSEMNVSTLELGDSALYLCASSGTGAYEQYFGPGTRLTVT.

This rearrangement joins TRBV12-5 to TRBJ1-5, with 9 bases that match TRBD1. From germline, CDR1 is LGHNT and CDR2 FRNRAP. Trimming cost V 5 bases and J 2 bases; bases outside gene matches: 1. CDR3 length equals 14 residues. Written as DNA, the CDR3 is TGTGCTAGTGGTGGGGACAGGGGCAATCAGCCCCAGCATTTT. Its protein is CASGGDRGNQPQHF.

This chain links TRBV24-1 with TRBJ2-3, with 7 bases identical to TRBD1. This CDR3 is built from 15 residues. J lost 3 bases, V lost 5 bases, and 7 bases had no gene match. Germline loops: CDR1 KGHDR, CDR2 SFDVKD. The CDR3, as DNA: TGTGCCACCAGTGGCCCCTCGACAGGGACAGATACGCAGTATTTT. Protein: CATSGPSTGTDTQYF.

The J gene is TRBJ1-5, the V gene TRBV12-5; D remains ambiguous. CDR1 and CDR2 from the germline V gene are LGHNT and FRNRAP. The V gene lost 0 bases and the J gene lost 3 bases, with 12 bases spanning the gap. This CDR3 spans 16 amino acids. For the CDR3, the DNA is TGTGCTAGTGGTTTGGTCATATCAGCGGCCAATCAGCCCCAGCATTTT. Amino acids: CASGLVISAANQPQHF.

The chain links TRBV29-1 to TRBJ2-7, with D hard to call. From germline, CDR1 is SQVTM and CDR2 ANQGSEA. Trimming pared 4 bases from V and 3 bases from J, leaving 13 bases between. The length of the CDR3 is 13 residues. In DNA form, the CDR3 reads TGCAGCGTTGTCACCGGTGAGCGCTACGAGCAGTACTTC. This gives the protein CSVVTGERYEQYF.

The chain carries TRBV4-2 and TRBJ1-5; 7 positions agree with TRBD1. Germline assignment: CDR1 LGHNA and CDR2 YNFKEQ. V lost 3 bases, J lost 4 bases, and 9 bases stayed unmatched. This CDR3 contains 16 residues. The DNA for the CDR3 is TGTGCCAGCAGCCAGCAAGGGTCACAGGGGAATCAGCCCCAGCATTTT. It specifies CASSQQGSQGNQPQHF.

The rearrangement joins TRBV5-1 to TRBJ2-1; 9 nucleotides line up with TRBD2. V was clipped by 2 bases and J by 7 bases; unmatched bases: 7. The CDR3 loop spans 15 amino acids. Per germline, CDR1 SGHRS and CDR2 YFSETQ. The CDR3 here is CASSFGGGVRNEQFF. CDR3 nucleotides: TGCGCCAGCAGCTTCGGCGGGGGGGTGAGAAATGAGCAGTTCTTC.

The rearrangement links TRBV7-9 to TRBJ2-7; 9 bases align to TRBD1. The V gene's germline CDR1 is SEHNR and CDR2 FQNEAQ (reference sequence). The V gene end was trimmed by 5 bases and the J gene end by 4 bases; junction bases not matched to a gene: 12. CDR3 length: 16 residues. The CDR3 sequence: CASSLSTGQGGYEQYF. CDR3 DNA: TGTGCCAGCAGCCTTTCCACGGGACAGGGTGGTTACGAGCAGTACTTC. The full variable domain, in which reference TRBV7-9 and TRBJ2-7 provide the parts outside the CDR3, is DTGVSQNPRHKITKRGQNVTFRCDPISEHNRLYWYRQTLGQGPEFLTYFQNEAQLEKSRLLSDRFSAERPKGSFSTLEIQRTEQGDSAMYLCASSLSTGQGGYEQYFGPGTRLTVT.

The chain recombines TRBV7-2 with TRBJ1-1, with 7 bases fitting TRBD1. The CDR3 sequence is 14 residues long. Unmatched junction bases numbered 3, after V lost 4 bases and J lost 1 base. Looked up from germline, CDR1 is SGHTA and CDR2 is FQGNSA. The CDR3 sequence: CASSSKGANTEAFF. CDR3 sequence (DNA): TGTGCCAGCAGCTCGAAGGGGGCGAACACTGAAGCTTTCTTT.

The J gene is TRBJ1-4, the V gene TRBV5-1, with D unclear. This CDR3 is built from 15 residues. V was cut by 0 bases and J by 0 bases, with 6 bases left in between. The germline gives CDR1 SGHRS, CDR2 YFSETQ. CDR3 bases: TGCGCCAGCAGCTTGGACAGCTCAACTAATGAAAAACTGTTTTTT. Translation gives CASSLDSSTNEKLFF.

This chain links TRBV9 with TRBJ1-5; D is possibly TRBD1 (5 bases). There are 14 residues in the CDR3. The V end lost 10 bases, the J end lost 0 bases, and 14 bases lay between the germline ends. CDR1 and CDR2 from the germline V gene are SGDLS and YYNGEE. The CDR3 DNA sequence: TGTGCCTCCGGGGGGGGAAATAGCAATCAGCCCCAGCATTTT. It specifies CASGGGNSNQPQHF.

The gene calls are TRBV19 and TRBJ1-5; 11 bases match TRBD1. V lost 6 bases to trimming and J lost 2 bases; unmatched junction nucleotides: 12. The CDR3 totals 18 residues. Germline V gene lookup returns CDR1 LNHDA and CDR2 SQIVND (reference sequence). Here the CDR3 DNA reads TGTGCCAGTAGCGGCCCCGGACAGGGGGCGAAGGGCAATCAGCCCCAGCATTTT. Its translation is CASSGPGQGAKGNQPQHF.

This chain joins TRBV12-5 and TRBJ1-6; 7 nucleotides match TRBD1. Trimming took 5 bases from V and 3 from J; bases not matched to a gene: 10. This CDR3 is built from 17 residues. Germline values: CDR1 LGHNT, CDR2 FRNRAP. CDR3 coding DNA: TGTGCTAGTGGTGAAAACCGGGACAGATTCTATAATTCACCCCTCCACTTT. The encoded protein is CASGENRDRFYNSPLHF.